This TCR beta chain appears in the sequencing data of a study of blood T cell repertoires in COVID-19. Study as a whole: From the United States, Italy and Spain came samples of acute and convalescent COVID-19. Nucleic acid was either cDNA or gDNA, and it came from T cells, B-cell-depleted T cells, or PBMCs.

Original methodology: Reference gene primers were amplified, and this amplification served to estimate nucleated cell counts. The protocol was immunoSEQ multiplex PCR, while the TCRdb copy is restricted to in-frame clones and leaves out a portion. V and J calls plus clone size are reproduced from that table; the DNA served to infer D and trimming. The sample has approximately 300,000 clones; roughly 80% are singletons. A Seattle source enrolled patients during active infection and followed them longitudinally. CDR3 length: 17 residues. The rearrangement links TRBV12-1 to TRBJ1-2; the listed D gene, TRBD1, was not tested against the DNA. TRBV12-1 is listed as a pseudogene. The clonotype comes from a person aged 70 to 85 with COVID-19, enrolled during active disease. The sequenced sample was peripheral blood. CDR3 bases: TGTGCCAGCACCACACTCCCTCCGGACAGGGGCGAGTATGGCTACACCTTC. Protein sequence: CASTTLPPDRGEYGYTF.